A single sample is the source of the 27 T cell receptor beta chains below, sequenced in a study of shared clonotypes between healthy human individuals. Sequenced by immunoSEQ multiplex PCR; TCRdb stores in-frame clones only, minus some. The table has approximately 740,000 clones, 90% to 95% seen once. Naive CD8 cells lacked CD45RO and underwent positive selection for CCR7, leaving out terminally differentiated effector memory CD45RA+ cells. Material: naive CD8+ T cells sorted from blood. Receptor source: a man younger than 40 in good health.

About this clone: Germline and junction disagree at one end, which may indicate a read error. The rearrangement links TRBV6-5 to TRBJ2-3; TRBD2 matches 10 bases. Per germline, CDR1 MNHEY and CDR2 SVGAGI. The CDR3 totals 15 residues. The CDR3: CASSNSGTSVDTQYF. The CDR3 coding sequence is TGTGCCAGCAGTAACTCCGGGACTAGCGTAGATACGCAGTATTTT.

The rearrangement links TRBV30 to TRBJ2-5; no clear D gene. V lost 0 bases, J lost 5 bases, and 7 bases lay in between. CDR3 length: 12 residues. Germline CDR1 is GTSNPN and CDR2 is SVGIG (reference sequence). CDR3 protein: CAWSVNGETQYF. CDR3 sequence (DNA): TGTGCCTGGAGTGTAAATGGGGAGACCCAGTACTTC.

This chain links TRBV4-3 with TRBJ2-4; possible D gene TRBD1, 6 bases. In germline, CDR1 is LGHNA, CDR2 YSLEER. CDR3 size: 14 residues. V dropped 0 bases and J dropped 8 bases, with 11 bases sitting between them. The CDR3 protein is CASSQDTRGDIQYF. DNA for the CDR3: TGCGCCAGCAGCCAAGATACCAGGGGTGACATTCAGTACTTC.

About this clone itself: This CDR3 is also generated by other DNA sequences in the sample. This chain connects TRBV13 to TRBJ2-5; weak D call: TRBD1 (6 bases). The germline CDR1 and CDR2 sequences are PRHDT and FYEKMQ (reference sequence). The V end was cut by 5 bases, the J end by 0 bases, with 10 bases between. This CDR3 is 14 amino acids long. The CDR3 spells CASSLGQYQETQYF. The CDR3 DNA reads TGTGCCAGCAGCCTCGGACAGTACCAAGAGACCCAGTACTTC.

A single count supports this clone. The chain has TRBV29-1 and TRBJ1-2; possible D gene TRBD1, 6 bases. Germline CDR1 is SQVTM and CDR2 is ANQGSEA. Trimming took off 5 bases at V and 0 bases at J, with 13 bases between the two ends. This CDR3 region has 14 residues. The CDR3 sequence is CSVKRTDANYGYTF. CDR3 nucleotides: TGCAGCGTTAAGAGGACAGATGCTAACTATGGCTACACCTTC.

The chain carries TRBV7-6 and TRBJ2-3; D unresolved. Per germline, CDR1 SGHVS and CDR2 FNYEAQ. V was trimmed by 1 base and J by 6 bases, leaving 8 bases between them. The CDR3 spans 13 residues. In DNA, the CDR3 is TGTGCCAGCAGCTTAGTAGTTCTTGATACGCAGTATTTT. Amino acid sequence: CASSLVVLDTQYF.

The rearrangement joins TRBV9 to TRBJ1-2, with 10 bases aligning to TRBD1. The junction had 11 bases not matched to a gene; V was cut back by 4 bases and J by 5 bases. Germline lookup yields CDR1 SGDLS and CDR2 YYNGEE. This CDR3 has 16 amino acids. CDR3 amino acids: CASSPGGTGVFYGYTF. The CDR3 DNA reads TGTGCCAGCAGCCCAGGTGGGACAGGGGTCTTTTATGGCTACACCTTC.

This chain connects TRBV10-3 to TRBJ2-5, with D hard to call. From germline, CDR1 is ENHRY and CDR2 SYGVKD. This CDR3 comprises 13 residues. Between the trimmed V and J ends, which lost 4 bases and 4 bases, there was a span of 10 bases. CDR3: CAISGPDLETQYF. The DNA for the CDR3 is TGTGCCATCAGTGGCCCTGACTTAGAGACCCAGTACTTC.

The chain carries TRBV2 and TRBJ1-5; D might be TRBD1 (5 bases). V was shortened by 6 bases and J by 3 bases, with 21 bases between the two germline ends. CDR1 is SNHLY, CDR2 FYNNEI, per germline. This CDR3 has 17 residues. The DNA for the CDR3 is TGTGCCAGCAGCCCCACCCCGGGCAGGGTGGTCAATCAGCCCCAGCATTTT. Amino acid sequence: CASSPTPGRVVNQPQHF.

The V and J genes are TRBV9 and TRBJ1-2; 7 nucleotides line up with TRBD1. The CDR3 consists of 14 residues. Unmatched junction bases numbered 4, after V lost 0 bases and J lost 5 bases. Germline V gives CDR1 SGDLS, CDR2 YYNGEE. The CDR3 coding sequence is TGTGCCAGCAGCGTAGGACAGGGCCTATATGGCTACACCTTC. Its translation is CASSVGQGLYGYTF.

This clone was observed a few times. The genes are TRBV4-1 and TRBJ1-5; tentatively, D is TRBD1 (6 bases). Trimming shortened V by 1 base and J by 6 bases, and 13 bases separated the two germline ends. CDR3 length: 15 amino acids. Germline V gives CDR1 MGHRA, CDR2 YSYEKL. The CDR3 here is CASSQAYRDTQPQHF. The CDR3 coding sequence is TGCGCCAGCAGCCAAGCCTACAGGGATACTCAGCCCCAGCATTTT.

This sequence joins TRBV6-5 and TRBJ2-7; 7 positions match TRBD1. The CDR3 is made up of 15 amino acids. The V gene end was trimmed by 2 bases and the J gene end by 7 bases; junction bases not matched to a gene: 11. Per the germline V gene, CDR1 is MNHEY and CDR2 is SVGAGI. CDR3 in amino acids: CASSYLRQGGEEQYF. The DNA for the CDR3 is TGTGCCAGCAGTTACCTAAGACAGGGCGGAGAAGAGCAGTACTTC.

The chain joins TRBV7-9 to TRBJ2-3; D perhaps matches TRBD2 (5 bases). CDR3 length: 17 residues. Deletions cut 5 bases from V and 0 bases from J, with 18 bases between. CDR1 is SEHNR and CDR2 is FQNEAQ in the germline V gene (reference sequence). The CDR3: CASSQPRSGASTDTQYF. The CDR3 DNA follows: TGTGCCAGCAGCCAACCTAGGAGCGGAGCAAGCACAGATACGCAGTATTTT. Complete variable domain (other parts from reference TRBV7-9 and TRBJ2-3): DTGVSQNPRHKITKRGQNVTFRCDPISEHNRLYWYRQTLGQGPEFLTYFQNEAQLEKSRLLSDRFSAERPKGSFSTLEIQRTEQGDSAMYLCASSQPRSGASTDTQYFGPGTRLTVL.

The chain uses TRBV18 and TRBJ2-4, with unresolved D. The V and J ends lost 4 bases and 2 bases respectively, with 21 bases between them. Looked up from germline, CDR1 is KGHSH and CDR2 is LQKENI. The CDR3 length is 18 residues. CDR3 nucleotide sequence: TGTGCCAGCTCACAGCCCCCTGGCGGCCCCAAAACCAAAAACATTCAGTACTTC. This sequence encodes CASSQPPGGPKTKNIQYF.

The chain employs TRBV6-5 and TRBJ2-5; D call uncertain. The CDR3 contains 12 residues. CDR1 and CDR2 from the germline V gene are MNHEY and SVGAGI. Trimming took off 4 bases at V and 4 bases at J, with 7 bases between the two ends. CDR3 DNA sequence: TGTGCCAGCAGTTTCGACGCAGAGACCCAGTACTTC. The encoded protein is CASSFDAETQYF.

The J gene is TRBJ2-1, the V gene TRBV9; the match to TRBD1 covers 9 bases. V shed 0 bases and J 7 bases; nucleotides not matched to a gene: 8. From germline, CDR1 is SGDLS and CDR2 YYNGEE. The CDR3 has 16 residues. The CDR3 loop is CASSVGGQGRLNEQFF. CDR3 nucleotides: TGTGCCAGCAGCGTAGGGGGACAGGGAAGGCTTAATGAGCAGTTCTTC.

The chain combines TRBV28 with TRBJ2-3; no firm D call. The CDR3 runs 14 residues. Germline V CDR1 and CDR2: MDHEN, SYDVKM. Trimming took off 4 bases at V and 0 bases at J, with 8 bases between the two ends. CDR3 residues: CASSWARSTDTQYF. The CDR3 DNA sequence: TGTGCCAGCAGTTGGGCAAGGAGCACAGATACGCAGTATTTT.

The chain links TRBV7-6 to TRBJ2-1, with D uncertain. The V gene's germline CDR1 is SGHVS and CDR2 FNYEAQ. Deletions cut 5 bases from V and 1 base from J, with 15 bases between. The CDR3 sequence is 16 residues long. This chain's CDR3 is CASSPPLGPSYNEQFF. CDR3 coding DNA: TGTGCCAGCAGCCCCCCGCTGGGCCCGTCCTACAATGAGCAGTTCTTC.

This chain joins TRBV11-1 and TRBJ2-7; 8 nucleotides match TRBD1. The CDR3 is 14 amino acids. Per the germline V gene, CDR1 is SGHAT and CDR2 is FQDESV (reference sequence). V trimming: 2 bases; J trimming: 5 bases; junction bases outside the gene matches: 5. DNA of the CDR3: TGTGCCAGCAGCTTACAAGGACAGGGAAACGAGCAGTACTTC. Amino acid sequence: CASSLQGQGNEQYF. Using reference TRBV11-1 and TRBJ2-7 for the parts outside the CDR3, the full variable domain is EAEVAQSPRYKITEKSQAVAFWCDPISGHATLYWYRQILGQGPELLVQFQDESVVDDSQLPKDRFSAERLKGVDSTLKIQPAELGDSAMYLCASSLQGQGNEQYFGPGTRLTVT.

The V call is TRBV15, the J call TRBJ2-1; a possible D gene is TRBD2 (6 bases). Germline V CDR1 and CDR2: LNHNV, YYDKDF (reference sequence). The CDR3 length is 15 residues. Trimming took off 1 base at V and 7 bases at J, with 14 bases between the two ends. CDR3 amino acids: CATSRGQAGGNEQFF. The DNA for the CDR3 is TGTGCCACCAGCAGAGGTCAGGCAGGAGGGAATGAGCAGTTCTTC. Complete variable domain (other parts from reference TRBV15 and TRBJ2-1): DAMVIQNPRYQVTQFGKPVTLSCSQTLNHNVMYWYQQKSSQAPKLLFHYYDKDFNNEADTPDNFQSRRPNTSFCFLDIRSPGLGDTAMYLCATSRGQAGGNEQFFGPGTRLTVL.

J is TRBJ2-3 and V is TRBV27; D gene uncertain. Looked up from germline, CDR1 is MNHEY and CDR2 is SMNVEV (reference sequence). The length of the CDR3 is 11 residues. The ends were cut back, 7 bases at V and 6 bases at J, with 8 bases in the middle. This CDR3 is CASTDQDTQYF. DNA for the CDR3: TGTGCCAGCACCGACCAGGATACGCAGTATTTT.

The rearrangement joins TRBV29-1 to TRBJ2-1, with 11 bases matching TRBD2. Looked up from germline, CDR1 is SQVTM and CDR2 is ANQGSEA. The V and J ends lost 8 bases and 2 bases, in that order; junction bases with no gene match: 8. CDR3 size: 15 residues. The chain's CDR3 is CSSRVAGGAYNEQFF. In DNA form, the CDR3 reads TGCAGCTCAAGGGTAGCGGGAGGGGCCTACAATGAGCAGTTCTTC.

This chain joins TRBV28 and TRBJ2-7; 11 bases map to TRBD2. J gave up 4 bases and V 5 bases, and 10 bases lay outside the gene matches. This CDR3 has 16 residues. CDR1 and CDR2 (germline): MDHEN, SYDVKM. The CDR3 reads CASSATSLAGVYEQYF. The DNA for the CDR3 is TGTGCCAGCAGTGCGACGTCACTAGCGGGAGTTTACGAGCAGTACTTC.

The rearrangement links TRBV28 to TRBJ2-7; a weak D match, TRBD2 (6 bases). Trimming took off 5 bases at V and 2 bases at J, with 19 bases between the two ends. The germline V gene has CDR1 MDHEN and CDR2 SYDVKM. The CDR3 is 16 residues long. Written as DNA, the CDR3 is TGTGCCAGCAGTGGGACGGCGTGGGGGGAACCCTACGAGCAGTACTTC. This encodes CASSGTAWGEPYEQYF.

The chain couples TRBV11-2 to TRBJ2-7; possibly TRBD2 for D (5 bases). V was trimmed by 7 bases and J by 1 base, leaving 23 bases between them. CDR3 length: 17 amino acids. Germline values: CDR1 SGHAT, CDR2 FQNNGV. The CDR3 loop is CASKGFGPVGESYEQYF. The CDR3 bases are TGTGCCAGCAAGGGATTTGGCCCGGTTGGGGAGTCCTACGAGCAGTACTTC. Based on the CDR3 plus reference TRBV11-2 and TRBJ2-7, the full variable domain is EAGVAQSPRYKIIEKRQSVAFWCNPISGHATLYWYQQILGQGPKLLIQFQNNGVVDDSQLPKDRFSAERLKGVDSTLKIQPAKLEDSAVYLCASKGFGPVGESYEQYFGPGTRLTVT.

V gene TRBV28 combines with J gene TRBJ2-1, with 9 bases lining up with TRBD2. This CDR3 contains 18 residues. Germline V gene lookup returns CDR1 MDHEN and CDR2 SYDVKM. V lost 4 bases, J lost 4 bases, and 14 bases stayed unmatched. Here the CDR3 reads CASSSPRTSESLYNEQFF. The CDR3 coding sequence is TGTGCCAGCAGTTCTCCCCGGACTAGCGAGTCTTTGTACAATGAGCAGTTCTTC. Filled out from reference TRBV28 and TRBJ2-1, the complete variable domain reads DVKVTQSSRYLVKRTGEKVFLECVQDMDHENMFWYRQDPGLGLRLIYFSYDVKMKEKGDIPEGYSVSREKKERFSLILESASTNQTSMYLCASSSPRTSESLYNEQFFGPGTRLTVL.

This chain uses TRBV10-3 with TRBJ2-1, with a tentative D call TRBD2 (5 bases). Per the germline V gene, CDR1 is ENHRY and CDR2 is SYGVKD. CDR3 length: 19 amino acids. The ends were cut back, 0 bases at V and 0 bases at J, with 18 bases in the middle. The CDR3 coding sequence is TGTGCCATCAGTGAGTCCGACGTACTAGGAGAGAGCTCCTACAATGAGCAGTTCTTC. Its translation: CAISESDVLGESSYNEQFF.